The 28 T cell receptor beta chains reported below all come from one sample, sequenced in a study of CD8 T cells in Susac syndrome. Reverse transcription of roughly 0.45 to 1 ug RNA was performed with random hexamers. TCRdb passed the immunoSEQ multiplex PCR reads through MiXCR, listing each CDR3 protein once. Here the sample spans tens of thousands of distinct CDR3 sequences, roughly 90% being singletons. Sequencing input: CD8+ T cells from PBMCs. The receptors derive from a human donor with multiple sclerosis.

The chain carries TRBV27 and TRBJ1-2; D possibly corresponds to TRBD1 (6 bases). CDR3 length: 13 amino acids. Germline V gene sequence: CDR1 MNHEY, CDR2 SMNVEV (reference sequence). Trimming stripped 3 bases from V and 12 bases from J, with 17 bases between. In DNA, the CDR3 is TGTGCCAGCAGTTTGACAGGAATCGTTGAGAACACCTTC. Amino acids: CASSLTGIVENTF.

Written as DNA, the CDR3 is TGCGCCAGCAGTCCCGGGACAGGGTGGTATGGCTACACCTTC. It translates to CASSPGTGWYGYTF. The chain is built from TRBV10-1 and TRBJ1-2; 9 bases fit TRBD1. The CDR3 loop spans 14 amino acids. The junction had 6 bases not matched to a gene; V was cut back by 5 bases and J by 5 bases. Germline V gene lookup returns CDR1 WNHNN and CDR2 SYGVQD (reference sequence).

V and J are TRBV5-6 and TRBJ2-5; 9 bases are shared with TRBD2. CDR1 is SGHDT and CDR2 is YYEEEE in the germline V gene. The CDR3 has 15 residues. V dropped 2 bases and J dropped 5; count of bases not matched to a gene: 7. This chain's CDR3 is CASSLIAGVGETQYF. The CDR3 nucleotides are TGTGCCAGCAGCTTAATAGCGGGGGTAGGGGAGACCCAGTACTTC.

This chain connects TRBV4-3 to TRBJ1-1; a possible D gene is TRBD1 (6 bases). CDR1 and CDR2 (germline): LGHNA, YSLEER. The V end was cut by 0 bases, the J end by 1 base, with 6 bases between. The CDR3 has 14 amino acids. Here the CDR3 DNA reads TGCGCCAGCAGCCAAGACAGGGGGAACACTGAAGCTTTCTTT. It specifies CASSQDRGNTEAFF.

The chain has TRBV19 and TRBJ2-7, with D tentatively TRBD2 (5 bases). The CDR3 totals 15 residues. Trimming pared 6 bases from V and 1 base from J, leaving 16 bases between. Germline V gene data show CDR1 as LNHDA and CDR2 as SQIVND (reference sequence). The CDR3 bases are TGTGCCAGTAGCGAACCCGGGAAGCCTTCCTACGAGCAGTACTTC. As protein: CASSEPGKPSYEQYF.

The chain is built from TRBV20-1 and TRBJ2-2; D possibly matches TRBD1 or TRBD2 (6 bases each). Trimming shortened V by 1 base and J by 1 base, and 16 bases separated the two germline ends. This CDR3 is 17 amino acids long. Germline V CDR1 and CDR2: DFQATT, SNEGSKA (reference sequence). As DNA, the CDR3 is TGCAGTGCTAGAGCCTACCTTGGAGGGGGGAACACCGGGGAGCTGTTTTTT. This gives the protein CSARAYLGGGNTGELFF.

On this clonotype itself: The junction does not match germline at one end; this may be a read error. This sequence joins TRBV12-3 or TRBV12-4 and TRBJ2-3; 9 bases agree with TRBD2. The CDR3 loop spans 15 amino acids. The CDR3, as DNA: TGTGCCAGCAATTTAGCGGGAGAATATGCAGATACGCAGTATTTT. It translates to CASNLAGEYADTQYF.

The chain couples TRBV9 to TRBJ2-2; 8 bases map to TRBD2. The CDR3 runs to 17 residues. Germline V gene lookup returns CDR1 SGDLS and CDR2 YYNGEE. Unmatched junction bases numbered 6, after V lost 2 bases and J lost 0 bases. The CDR3 protein is CASSVPSGGSNTGELFF. The DNA of the CDR3 is TGTGCCAGCAGCGTCCCCAGCGGGGGCTCGAACACCGGGGAGCTGTTTTTT. Full variable domain (outside the CDR3, taken from reference TRBV9 and TRBJ2-2): DSGVTQTPKHLITATGQRVTLRCSPRSGDLSVYWYQQSLDQGLQFLIQYYNGEERAKGNILERFSAQQFPDLHSELNLSSLELGDSALYFCASSVPSGGSNTGELFFGEGSRLTVL.

V and J are TRBV14 and TRBJ1-2; D might be TRBD1 (5 bases). The germline gives CDR1 SGHDN, CDR2 FVKESK. Trimming stripped 4 bases from V and 8 bases from J, with 23 bases between. This CDR3 has 16 amino acids. In DNA, the CDR3 is TGTGCCAGCAGCCCGGGGGTGGCTCCCATAGGGAAGGGCTACACCTTC. Amino acids: CASSPGVAPIGKGYTF.

The chain joins TRBV5-1 to TRBJ1-6, with a weak D call TRBD1 (6 bases). The CDR3 is 15 residues long. V was trimmed by 0 bases and J by 8 bases, leaving 12 bases between them. Germline CDR1 reads SGHRS; CDR2 reads YFSETQ. The CDR3: CASSLAGGAHSPLHF. CDR3 bases: TGCGCCAGCAGCTTGGCCGGGGGGGCGCATTCACCCCTCCACTTT.

This clonotype has only a few counts. In DNA, the CDR3 is TGTGCCAGCAGGGAAGAAGGAAACACCATATATTTT. As protein: CASREEGNTIYF. The chain recombines TRBV7-2 with TRBJ1-3; D call uncertain. Trimming removed 6 bases at V and 4 bases at J, with 7 bases between. The germline CDR1 and CDR2 sequences are SGHTA and FQGNSA. This CDR3 spans 12 amino acids. Full variable domain (rest looked up from reference TRBV7-2 and TRBJ1-3): GAGVSQSPSNKVTEKGKDVELRCDPISGHTALYWYRQSLGQGLEFLIYFQGNSAPDKSGLPSDRFSAERTGGSVSTLTIQRTQQEDSAVYLCASREEGNTIYFGEGSWLTVV.

The chain recombines TRBV20-1 with TRBJ2-3; D not resolved. V lost 1 base, J lost 2 bases, and 13 bases lay in between. The CDR3 spans 15 residues. CDR1 DFQATT and CDR2 SNEGSKA come from the germline V gene (reference sequence). The CDR3 reads CSARAATLHTDTQYF. CDR3 coding DNA: TGCAGTGCTAGAGCAGCGACCCTGCACACAGATACGCAGTATTTT.

A single count supports this clonotype. V gene TRBV5-6 combines with J gene TRBJ1-1; D might be TRBD1 (6 bases). Germline-derived CDR1 and CDR2 are SGHDT and YYEEEE. The length of the CDR3 is 16 residues. The germline V and J ends were trimmed by 4 bases and 0 bases, with 16 bases remaining between them. The CDR3 DNA is TGTGCCAGCAGCCCCCCAAGGGGGGGACTGAACACTGAAGCTTTCTTT. Protein sequence: CASSPPRGGLNTEAFF.

The chain couples TRBV10-3 to TRBJ2-1; the D gene is possibly TRBD2 (5 bases). The CDR3 is made up of 15 amino acids. V lost 0 bases and J lost 8, with 14 bases in between. Germline CDR1 and CDR2: ENHRY and SYGVKD. The CDR3 DNA sequence: TGTGCCATCAGTGAGTCTCAGCGGCCAAGGGATGAGCAGTTCTTC. The encoded protein is CAISESQRPRDEQFF.

The chain recombines TRBV28 with TRBJ1-2; 7 nucleotides match TRBD1. Germline lookup yields CDR1 MDHEN and CDR2 SYDVKM. Trimming at V came to 3 bases and at J to 0 bases, leaving 1 base not matched to a gene. The length of the CDR3 is 14 residues. CDR3 nucleotide sequence: TGTGCCAGCAGTTTCGACAGGGCTAACTATGGCTACACCTTC. Its translation: CASSFDRANYGYTF.

The rearrangement joins TRBV6-2 or TRBV6-3 to TRBJ1-6, with TRBD1 matching over 8 bases. There are 17 residues in the CDR3. The junction had 9 bases not matched to a gene; V was cut back by 2 bases and J by 6 bases. The germline CDR1 and CDR2 sequences are MNHEY and SVGEGT. The CDR3 protein is CASSYLDRGNANSPLHF. CDR3 nucleotide sequence: TGTGCCAGCAGTTACCTCGACAGGGGAAATGCTAATTCACCCCTCCACTTT.

The J gene is TRBJ2-3, the V gene TRBV30; D remains unclear. Trimming pared 0 bases from V and 1 base from J, leaving 17 bases between. The CDR3 runs 17 residues. Germline V gene data show CDR1 as GTSNPN and CDR2 as SVGIG (reference sequence). The DNA for the CDR3 is TGTGCCTGGAGTGTAAAGATATTGCAGGCGGGCACAGATACGCAGTATTTT. It encodes CAWSVKILQAGTDTQYF.

The chain couples TRBV18 to TRBJ2-7; 8 nucleotides agree with TRBD1. The germline V gene has CDR1 KGHSH and CDR2 LQKENI. The CDR3 is 15 amino acids. Losses at the gene ends were 0 bases for V and 2 bases for J; bases not matched to a gene: 3. The CDR3 DNA reads TGTGCCAGCTCACCACCGGCAGGGGGCGCCTACGAGCAGTACTTC. Encoded protein: CASSPPAGGAYEQYF. Full variable domain (missing parts from reference TRBV18 and TRBJ2-7): NAGVMQNPRHLVRRRGQEARLRCSPMKGHSHVYWYRQLPEEGLKFMVYLQKENIIDESGMPKERFSAEFPKEGPSILRIQQVVRGDSAAYFCASSPPAGGAYEQYFGPGTRLTVT.

The V call is TRBV4-1, the J call TRBJ1-1; D ambiguous. Between the trimmed V and J ends, which lost 1 base and 5 bases, there was a span of 8 bases. The CDR3 extends over 13 amino acids. Germline assignment: CDR1 MGHRA and CDR2 YSYEKL. DNA for the CDR3: TGCGCCAGCAGCCAAGGAGGGTGGACTGAAGCTTTCTTT. This encodes CASSQGGWTEAFF.

This chain connects TRBV28 to TRBJ1-1, with D perhaps TRBD1 (5 bases). Germline V gene lookup returns CDR1 MDHEN and CDR2 SYDVKM. Trimming removed 7 bases at V and 0 bases at J, with 15 bases between. This CDR3 has 15 amino acids. The CDR3 bases are TGTGCCAGCAACTCCCCTCCGGGGGTGAACACTGAAGCTTTCTTT. Protein: CASNSPPGVNTEAFF.

The chain has TRBV29-1 and TRBJ2-1; the match to TRBD2 covers 8 bases. Germline V gene data show CDR1 as SQVTM and CDR2 as ANQGSEA. The CDR3 spans 17 residues. The junction had 12 bases not matched to a gene; V was cut back by 0 bases and J by 5 bases. CDR3 loop: CSVEDLAGRRTNNEQFF. The DNA of the CDR3 is TGCAGCGTTGAAGACTTAGCGGGAAGGCGGACCAACAATGAGCAGTTCTTC.

This chain uses TRBV6-6 with TRBJ1-2, with 11 positions matching TRBD1. CDR3 length: 13 amino acids. The germline V gene encodes CDR1 MNHNY and CDR2 SVGAGI (reference sequence). V trimming: 4 bases; J trimming: 6 bases; junction bases outside the gene matches: 1. CDR3 nucleotide sequence: TGTGCCAGCAGTTGGACAGGGGGCGATGGCTACACCTTC. Amino acid sequence: CASSWTGGDGYTF.

CDR3 amino acids: CASGAGYGYTEAFF. CDR3 in DNA: TGTGCCAGCGGGGCTGGGTATGGGTACACTGAAGCTTTCTTT. The chain recombines TRBV27 with TRBJ1-1; tentatively, D is TRBD1 (5 bases). The ends were cut back, 8 bases at V and 3 bases at J, with 16 bases in the middle. The CDR3 runs to 14 residues. Germline lookup yields CDR1 MNHEY and CDR2 SMNVEV (reference sequence).

The rearrangement uses TRBV12-3 or TRBV12-4 and TRBJ2-1; tentatively, D is TRBD1 or TRBD2 (5 bases each). Trimming took 7 bases from V and 4 from J, leaving 20 bases between them. The CDR3 is 16 amino acids. This chain's CDR3 is CASTYSWDALYNEQFF. The CDR3 DNA reads as TGTGCCAGCACCTATAGCTGGGACGCCCTTTACAATGAGCAGTTCTTC.

This chain uses TRBV7-9 with TRBJ1-3, with a possible D match to TRBD1 (6 bases). This CDR3 is 17 amino acids long. V dropped 1 base and J dropped 2 bases, with 15 bases sitting between them. Germline V gives CDR1 SEHNR, CDR2 FQNEAQ (reference sequence). CDR3 sequence: CASSLVPTGKAGNTIYF. As DNA, the CDR3 is TGTGCCAGCAGCTTAGTCCCAACAGGGAAGGCTGGAAACACCATATATTTT.

The chain joins TRBV4-1 to TRBJ2-7; 7 bases match TRBD2. Germline lookup yields CDR1 MGHRA and CDR2 YSYEKL. Trimming removed 1 base from V and 4 bases from J; junction bases left unmatched: 4. The CDR3 consists of 14 residues. The CDR3: CASSQASGNYEQYF. CDR3 nucleotides: TGCGCCAGCAGCCAAGCGAGCGGGAATTACGAGCAGTACTTC.

The V call is TRBV6-1, the J call TRBJ1-3; no definite D call. V shed 1 base and J shed 2 bases, with 6 bases lying between them. The CDR3 loop spans 14 amino acids. Germline V CDR1 and CDR2: MNHNS, SASEGT. In DNA form, the CDR3 reads TGTGCCAGCAGTGAAGTGGCAGCTGGAAACACCATATATTTT. This translates into CASSEVAAGNTIYF.

This chain uses TRBV27 with TRBJ1-6; no reliable D call. The germline gives CDR1 MNHEY, CDR2 SMNVEV (reference sequence). Trimming shortened V by 5 bases and J by 8 bases, and 10 bases separated the two germline ends. The length of the CDR3 is 13 residues. In DNA, the CDR3 is TGTGCCAGCAGTATCACTGGGGATTCACCCCTCCACTTT. Its translation: CASSITGDSPLHF.